Shown below are 26 T cell receptor beta chains from a single sample sequenced in a study of blood T cell repertoires in COVID-19. The table came from immunoSEQ multiplex PCR; TCRdb's copy has only in-frame clones and leaves some out. This sample has about 210,000 clones, with roughly 77% found just once. Sequencing used PBMCs or T cells enriched from blood (not recorded which). These receptor sequences come from a man between 35 and 55 years old who had recovered from COVID-19.

V gene TRBV5-1 combines with J gene TRBJ2-7; perhaps TRBD1 as D (6 bases). Germline-derived CDR1 and CDR2 are SGHRS and YFSETQ. The CDR3 consists of 15 residues. V was shortened by 0 bases and J by 2 bases, with 12 bases between the two germline ends. The CDR3 DNA follows: TGCGCCAGCAGCTTGGCCGGGACACCCCCCTACGAGCAGTACTTC. Translated: CASSLAGTPPYEQYF. Complete variable domain (other parts from reference TRBV5-1 and TRBJ2-7): KAGVTQTPRYLIKTRGQQVTLSCSPISGHRSVSWYQQTPGQGLQFLFEYFSETQRNKGNFPGRFSGRQFSNSRSEMNVSTLELGDSALYLCASSLAGTPPYEQYFGPGTRLTVT.

A word on this clone: Other DNA sequences from this sample encode an identical CDR3 as well. The chain has TRBV6-5 and TRBJ1-2; 7 positions match TRBD1. Trimming took 4 bases from V and 4 from J; bases not matched to a gene: 3. The CDR3 is made up of 13 amino acids. The germline V gene has CDR1 MNHEY and CDR2 SVGAGI. The CDR3 DNA reads as TGTGCCAGCAGTTTGGGACAGCTCTATGGCTACACCTTC. Residues: CASSLGQLYGYTF.

The chain employs TRBV13 and TRBJ1-1, with D perhaps TRBD1 (5 bases). Looked up from germline, CDR1 is PRHDT and CDR2 is FYEKMQ (reference sequence). V gave up 2 bases and J gave up 0 bases, with 10 bases separating them. CDR3 length: 15 amino acids. The CDR3 here is CASSLKTGMNTEAFF. The CDR3 DNA reads TGTGCCAGCAGCTTAAAAACAGGCATGAACACTGAAGCTTTCTTT.

This rearrangement joins TRBV2 to TRBJ2-3; 8 bases fit TRBD2. Germline-derived CDR1 and CDR2 are SNHLY and FYNNEI. Trimming at V came to 5 bases and at J to 1 base, leaving 2 bases not matched to a gene. The CDR3 totals 14 residues. CDR3 region: CASSLTSGTDTQYF. DNA of the CDR3: TGTGCCAGCAGTCTGACTAGCGGCACAGATACGCAGTATTTT. Drawing the rest from reference TRBV2 and TRBJ2-3, the complete variable domain is EPEVTQTPSHQVTQMGQEVILRCVPISNHLYFYWYRQILGQKVEFLVSFYNNEISEKSEIFDDQFSVERPDGSNFTLKIRSTKLEDSAMYFCASSLTSGTDTQYFGPGTRLTVL.

This sequence joins TRBV28 and TRBJ1-5; 7 nucleotides match TRBD1. Germline V gene data show CDR1 as MDHEN and CDR2 as SYDVKM. Trimming took 5 bases from V and 5 from J; bases not matched to a gene: 12. The CDR3 covers 16 residues. The CDR3 region is CASSEGGAWGDQPQHF. The CDR3 bases are TGTGCCAGCAGTGAAGGGGGCGCGTGGGGTGATCAGCCCCAGCATTTT.

Only a few counts were recorded for this clone. V is TRBV12-3 or TRBV12-4 and J is TRBJ2-1; D is uncertain. The CDR3 is 12 residues long. Trimming cost V 3 bases and J 7 bases, with 7 bases left between them. CDR3 region: CASSFNLNEQFF. As DNA, the CDR3 is TGTGCCAGCAGTTTTAATCTTAATGAGCAGTTCTTC.

The chain links TRBV19 to TRBJ2-2; D possibly corresponds to TRBD2 (5 bases). Germline CDR1 reads LNHDA; CDR2 reads SQIVND (reference sequence). V was clipped by 5 bases and J by 4 bases, with 14 bases between them. The CDR3 is 15 amino acids. CDR3 DNA sequence: TGTGCCAGTAGTTCGGAGTGGGGAGTCACCGGGGAGCTGTTTTTT. It translates to CASSSEWGVTGELFF. Based on the CDR3 plus reference TRBV19 and TRBJ2-2, the full variable domain is DGGITQSPKYLFRKEGQNVTLSCEQNLNHDAMYWYRQDPGQGLRLIYYSQIVNDFQKGDIAEGYSVSREKKESFPLTVTSAQKNPTAFYLCASSSEWGVTGELFFGEGSRLTVL.

The rearrangement joins TRBV6-1 to TRBJ1-5; tentative D call: TRBD1 (5 bases). V was clipped by 2 bases and J by 4 bases, with 6 bases between them. Germline V gene data show CDR1 as MNHNS and CDR2 as SASEGT. This CDR3 region has 13 residues. CDR3 bases: TGTGCCAGCAGTGAAAGACAGAATCAGCCCCAGCATTTT. Protein product: CASSERQNQPQHF.

The V call is TRBV6-5, the J call TRBJ1-3; 7 nucleotides align to TRBD1. After removal of 6 bases from V and 4 bases from J, the junction contained 6 bases not matched to a gene. The germline V gene has CDR1 MNHEY and CDR2 SVGAGI. CDR3 length: 14 amino acids. CDR3 nucleotide sequence: TGTGCCAGCAGGAAAACGGGACAGGGAAACACCATATATTTT. Amino acids: CASRKTGQGNTIYF.

DNA for the CDR3: TGTGCCAGCAGCCAGACCACAGGGGGGTCCTACGAGCAGTACTTC. It codes for CASSQTTGGSYEQYF. J is TRBJ2-7 and V is TRBV3-1 (or the pseudogene TRBV3-2), with 8 bases aligning to TRBD1. The CDR3 covers 15 residues. The germline V gene has CDR1 LGHDT and CDR2 YNNKEL (reference sequence). With 3 bases clipped from V and 1 base from J, the junction kept 5 bases outside the gene matches.

This rearrangement joins TRBV5-1 to TRBJ1-6; TRBD1 aligns across 7 bases. J gave up 7 bases and V 4 bases, and 5 bases lay outside the gene matches. The CDR3 extends over 14 amino acids. Germline V gives CDR1 SGHRS, CDR2 YFSETQ. The CDR3 nucleotides read TGCGCCAGCAGCCCCGGGACAGAAAATTCACCCCTCCACTTT. Translated, it gives CASSPGTENSPLHF. Complete variable domain (other parts from reference TRBV5-1 and TRBJ1-6): KAGVTQTPRYLIKTRGQQVTLSCSPISGHRSVSWYQQTPGQGLQFLFEYFSETQRNKGNFPGRFSGRQFSNSRSEMNVSTLELGDSALYLCASSPGTENSPLHFGNGTRLTVT.

This rearrangement joins TRBV19 to TRBJ2-1, with 13 bases identical to TRBD2. Losses at the gene ends were 4 bases for V and 3 bases for J; bases not matched to a gene: 6. Germline CDR1 LNHDA, CDR2 SQIVND (reference sequence). This CDR3 contains 17 residues. The CDR3 nucleotides are TGTGCCAGTAGTACCCGACTAGCGGGGGGTCTCTACAATGAGCAGTTCTTC. As protein: CASSTRLAGGLYNEQFF.

This clone was counted ten times or more. The chain has TRBV7-3 and TRBJ2-1, with 7 bases aligning to TRBD2. Germline V lookup: CDR1 SGHTA, CDR2 FQGTGA. V was pared by 4 bases and J by 6 bases, with 15 bases of the junction left unmatched. This CDR3 contains 17 residues. The CDR3 loop is CASSSTGTTITSNEQFF. The DNA of the CDR3 is TGTGCCAGCAGCTCCACCGGGACTACCATAACCAGCAATGAGCAGTTCTTC.

The chain links TRBV12-3 or TRBV12-4 to TRBJ2-7; no firm D call. CDR3 length equals 13 residues. The V end lost 1 base, the J end lost 4 bases, and 8 bases lay between the germline ends. CDR3 region: CASSLGSVYEQYF. The CDR3 nucleotides are TGTGCCAGCAGTTTAGGTTCGGTTTACGAGCAGTACTTC.

This chain links TRBV24-1 with TRBJ2-5; 10 nucleotides agree with TRBD2. Trimming removed 0 bases from V and 0 bases from J; junction bases left unmatched: 3. Germline V gene data show CDR1 as KGHDR and CDR2 as SFDVKD. This CDR3 has 17 residues. CDR3 sequence reads: CATSDLPTSGNQETQYF. The DNA of the CDR3 is TGTGCCACCAGTGATTTGCCCACTAGCGGGAACCAAGAGACCCAGTACTTC.

This clone was observed once. This chain joins TRBV14 and TRBJ2-7; 9 nucleotides agree with TRBD1. The CDR3 is 16 amino acids. Germline assignment: CDR1 SGHDN and CDR2 FVKESK. The trim removed 3 bases at V and 1 base at J, leaving 7 bases unmatched. CDR3 DNA: TGTGCCAGCAGCCACCTCGGGACAGGGTTTTCCTACGAGCAGTACTTC. It is translated as CASSHLGTGFSYEQYF.

DNA for the CDR3: TGTGCCAGCAGCTTGGCGGGACAGGGGGCGGGTGGCTACACCTTC. Translating gives CASSLAGQGAGGYTF. This sequence joins TRBV5-4 and TRBJ1-2, with 12 bases aligning to TRBD1. V dropped 0 bases and J dropped 7; count of bases not matched to a gene: 4. The CDR3 loop spans 15 amino acids. Germline lookup yields CDR1 SGHNT and CDR2 YYREEE (reference sequence).

CDR3 sequence (DNA): TGTGCCAGCAGCAGTCTCGGGAGGTCGAATGAAAAACTGTTTTTT. Translation: CASSSLGRSNEKLFF. The chain uses TRBV6-2 or TRBV6-3 and TRBJ1-4; D remains ambiguous. Trimming removed 6 bases at V and 5 bases at J, with 16 bases between. There are 15 residues in the CDR3. Per the germline V gene, CDR1 is MNHEY and CDR2 is SVGEGT.

The V call is TRBV2, the J call TRBJ2-2; D is perhaps TRBD2 (5 bases). CDR1 is SNHLY, CDR2 FYNNEI, per germline. Trimming took 4 bases from V and 1 from J, leaving 13 bases between them. The CDR3 spans 16 residues. The CDR3 coding sequence is TGTGCCAGCAGTGTCGTCGCGGGCCAGAACACCGGGGAGCTGTTTTTT. Translating gives CASSVVAGQNTGELFF.

This sequence joins TRBV10-1 and TRBJ1-1; D is unclear. This CDR3 is 13 amino acids long. From germline, CDR1 is WNHNN and CDR2 SYGVQD (reference sequence). V was pared by 1 base and J by 1 base, with 4 bases between. DNA of the CDR3: TGCGCCAGCAGTGAGTTGAGGAACACTGAAGCTTTCTTT. As protein: CASSELRNTEAFF.

The chain joins TRBV29-1 to TRBJ1-2; D ambiguous. The CDR3 runs 10 residues. Germline CDR1 reads SQVTM; CDR2 reads ANQGSEA. V was clipped by 3 bases and J by 7 bases, with 6 bases between them. CDR3 residues: CSVDVRGYTF. The CDR3, as DNA: TGCAGCGTTGATGTTCGTGGCTACACCTTC.

This sequence joins TRBV12-1 and TRBJ1-6; the tabulated D call, TRBD1, remains unverified against the DNA. TRBV12-1 is recorded as a pseudogene. This CDR3 is built from 14 residues. CDR3 sequence (DNA): TGTGCCAGCAGCTGGGGGCTACCAAATTCACCCCTCCACTTT. Amino acids: CASSWGLPNSPLHF.

The rearrangement uses TRBV7-9 and TRBJ1-5; D perhaps matches TRBD1 (5 bases). Trimming shortened V by 1 base and J by 6 bases, and 7 bases separated the two germline ends. The CDR3 spans 13 residues. CDR1 SEHNR and CDR2 FQNEAQ come from the germline V gene (reference sequence). The CDR3 sequence: CASSLEGFQPQHF. CDR3 coding DNA: TGTGCCAGCAGCTTAGAGGGGTTTCAGCCCCAGCATTTT.

The V call is TRBV5-8, the J call TRBJ1-6; D not resolved. The germline V gene encodes CDR1 SGHTS and CDR2 YDEGEE. V was shortened by 0 bases and J by 0 bases, with 10 bases between the two germline ends. The CDR3 is 17 amino acids. DNA of the CDR3: TGTGCCAGCAGCTTGGATATTGGGAGCTCCTATAATTCACCCCTCCACTTT. Translated: CASSLDIGSSYNSPLHF.

J is TRBJ2-2 and V is TRBV19; weak D call: TRBD2 (6 bases). V lost 6 bases to trimming and J lost 6 bases, with 8 bases between them. CDR1 LNHDA and CDR2 SQIVND come from the germline V gene (reference sequence). The CDR3 totals 12 residues. For the CDR3, the DNA is TGTGCCAGTAGATGGGGGGCCGGGGAGCTGTTTTTT. It is translated as CASRWGAGELFF.

The chain joins TRBV3-1 (or the pseudogene TRBV3-2) to TRBJ1-1; no firm D call. Germline assignment: CDR1 LGHDT and CDR2 YNNKEL (reference sequence). This CDR3 has 11 residues. V was clipped by 5 bases and J by 3 bases, with 4 bases between them. In nucleotides, the CDR3 is TGTGCCAGCAGCTCATACACTGAAGCTTTCTTT. Protein product: CASSSYTEAFF.